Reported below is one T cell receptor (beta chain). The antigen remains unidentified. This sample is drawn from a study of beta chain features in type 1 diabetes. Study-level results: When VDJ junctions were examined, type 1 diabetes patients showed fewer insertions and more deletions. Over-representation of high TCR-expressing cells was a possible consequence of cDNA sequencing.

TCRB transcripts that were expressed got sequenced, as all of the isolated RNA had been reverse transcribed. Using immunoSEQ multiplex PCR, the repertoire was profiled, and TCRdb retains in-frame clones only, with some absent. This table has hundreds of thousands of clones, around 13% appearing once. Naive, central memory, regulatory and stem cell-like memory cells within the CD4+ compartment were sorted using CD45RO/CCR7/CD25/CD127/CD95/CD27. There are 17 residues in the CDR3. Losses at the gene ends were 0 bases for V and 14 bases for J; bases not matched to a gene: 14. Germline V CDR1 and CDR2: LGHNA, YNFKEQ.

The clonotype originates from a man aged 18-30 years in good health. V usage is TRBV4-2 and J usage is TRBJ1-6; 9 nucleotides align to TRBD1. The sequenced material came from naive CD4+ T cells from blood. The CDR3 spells CASSQDGTGQGPTTLHF. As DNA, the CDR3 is TGTGCCAGCAGCCAAGATGGGACGGGACAGGGTCCCACAACCCTCCACTTT.